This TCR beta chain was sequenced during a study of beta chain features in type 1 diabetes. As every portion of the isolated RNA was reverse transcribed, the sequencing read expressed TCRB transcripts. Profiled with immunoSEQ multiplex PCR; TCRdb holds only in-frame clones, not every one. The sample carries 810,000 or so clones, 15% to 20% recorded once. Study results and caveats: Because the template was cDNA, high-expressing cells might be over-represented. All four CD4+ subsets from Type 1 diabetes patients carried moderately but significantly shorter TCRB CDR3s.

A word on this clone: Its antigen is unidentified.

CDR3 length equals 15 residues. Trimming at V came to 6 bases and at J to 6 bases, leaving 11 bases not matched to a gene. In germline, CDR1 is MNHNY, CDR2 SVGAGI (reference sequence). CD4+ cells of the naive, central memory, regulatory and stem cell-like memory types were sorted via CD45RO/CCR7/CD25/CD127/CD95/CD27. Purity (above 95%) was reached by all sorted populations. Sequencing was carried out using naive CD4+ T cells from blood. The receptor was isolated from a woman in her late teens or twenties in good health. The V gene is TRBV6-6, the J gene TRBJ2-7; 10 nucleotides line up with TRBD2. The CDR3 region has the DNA TGTGCCAGCAGACTAGCGGGATACTCTCTTTCCGAGCAGTACTTC. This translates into CASRLAGYSLSEQYF.